This record looks at one T cell receptor beta chain sequence and its context. What it binds is unknown. The sample holds other DNA sequences that translate to the same CDR3. Collection occurred without any documented infections or immune events in donors. The data belong to a study of identifying expanded T cells in peripheral blood. TCRdb's table, derived via immunoSEQ multiplex PCR, lists solely in-frame clones and lacks some. The table includes 75,000 to 95,000 clones, 70% to 90% detected once. The germline V and J ends were trimmed by 3 bases and 5 bases, with 19 bases remaining between them. There are 16 residues in the CDR3. Germline CDR1 LNHDA, CDR2 SQIVND (reference sequence). General observations from the study: Approximately 1.1 clones differed between technical replicates, versus roughly 17 and 20 over time. Variance in clone template counts between approximately two-week samples significantly increased with total template count across all healthy donors.

The chain joins TRBV19 to TRBJ1-1; possible D gene TRBD1, 6 bases. What was sequenced was blood. The sequence derives from a person between 18 and 75 years old in good health. The CDR3 loop reads CASSILLDSGGTEAFF. In DNA form, the CDR3 reads TGTGCCAGTAGTATCCTGTTGGACAGTGGAGGGACTGAAGCTTTCTTT.